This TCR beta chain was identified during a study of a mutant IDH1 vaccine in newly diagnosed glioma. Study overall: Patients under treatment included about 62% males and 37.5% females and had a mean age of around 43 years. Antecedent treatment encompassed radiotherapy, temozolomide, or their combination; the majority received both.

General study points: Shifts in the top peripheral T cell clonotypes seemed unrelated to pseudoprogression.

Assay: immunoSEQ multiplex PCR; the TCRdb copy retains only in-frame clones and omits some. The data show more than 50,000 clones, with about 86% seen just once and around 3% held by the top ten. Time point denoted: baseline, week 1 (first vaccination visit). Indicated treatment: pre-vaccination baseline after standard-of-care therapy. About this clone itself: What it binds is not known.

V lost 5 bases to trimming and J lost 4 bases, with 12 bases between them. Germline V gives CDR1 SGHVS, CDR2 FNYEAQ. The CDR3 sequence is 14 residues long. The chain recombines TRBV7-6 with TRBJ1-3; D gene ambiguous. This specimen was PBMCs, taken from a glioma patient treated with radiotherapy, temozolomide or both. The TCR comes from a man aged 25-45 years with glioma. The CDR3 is CASSREGTGNTIYF. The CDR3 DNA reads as TGTGCCAGCAGCCGGGAGGGTACAGGAAACACCATATATTTT.